Listed below are T cell receptor beta chains from one sample, sequenced in a study of T cell responses to AZD1222 COVID-19 vaccine. Here immunoSEQ multiplex PCR was the method, and the copy in TCRdb shows in-frame clones only, minus some. Found here are 80,000 to 90,000 clones, roughly 90% of them singletons; the top ten hold roughly 4.5%. The sample in question was peripheral blood, obtained on day 0 of MenACWY control vaccination. These TCRs come from an adult in good health. Each CDR3 is given with its conserved first and last residue.

j_gene,v_gene,CDR3aa
TRBJ2-7,TRBV2,CASSEGGAGYEQYF
TRBJ1-1,TRBV27,CASSPGQVNTEAFF
TRBJ1-4,TRBV5-1,CASSSFTGTNEKLFF
TRBJ2-7,TRBV3-1/TRBV3-2,CASSQDRDRGYEQYF
TRBJ1-1,TRBV5-1,CASSGRPQQSREAFF
TRBJ1-1,TRBV18,CASCRGPPPTEAFF
TRBJ2-3,TRBV3-1/TRBV3-2,CASSQTARGADTQYF
TRBJ1-2,TRBV6-5,CASSPGTAVLYGYTF
TRBJ1-5,TRBV18,CASSQNREPNQPQHF
TRBJ1-6,TRBV12-3/TRBV12-4,CASWGRGGSPLHF
TRBJ1-3,TRBV18,CASSAEYALSGNTIYF